This T cell receptor beta chain appears in the sequencing data of a study of blood T cell repertoires in COVID-19. The data were produced by immunoSEQ multiplex PCR, yet TCRdb's version contains in-frame clones alone and is incomplete. The repertoire has approximately 220,000 clones, around 80% of them found once; the top ten carry less than 6.5%. Germline CDR1 and CDR2: SGDLS and YYNGEE. V shed 0 bases, J shed 10 bases, and the junction held 1 base outside the gene matches. The CDR3 runs to 13 residues. This clone was detected a few times. J is TRBJ1-6 and V is TRBV9; TRBD1 matches 7 bases. This clonotype was obtained from a woman aged 60-70 years who had recovered from COVID-19. Source material: peripheral blood. CDR3 loop: CASSVARGSPLHF. CDR3 DNA: TGTGCCAGCAGCGTAGCCAGGGGGTCACCCCTCCACTTT.